One and the same sample provided the 5 T cell receptor beta chains below, sequenced in a study of CD8+ T cells in alopecia areata. Treatment given: oral pan-JAK inhibitor, 5-10 mg twice daily. It was cDNA, reverse transcribed from extracted RNA, that served as the sequencing template. Using immunoSEQ multiplex PCR, the repertoire was profiled, and TCRdb retains in-frame clones only, with some absent. The data contain a few hundred thousand clones, approximately 38% of them seen just once; the ten biggest clones take up 0.4% to 0.55%. The input for sequencing was CD4+ T cells sorted from blood, taken between weeks 30 and 35, from a patient treated with tofacitinib. The source of these receptors is a human donor with alopecia areata.

This clone was seen only once. The chain joins TRBV11-2 to TRBJ2-6, with D possibly called TRBD1 or TRBD2 (5 bases each). Germline CDR1 reads SGHAT; CDR2 reads FQNNGV. This CDR3 is 16 amino acids long. V lost 7 bases and J 0 bases, leaving 13 bases between the germline ends. The CDR3 DNA is TGTGCCAGCACCTTGGGACGGGGCTCTGGGGCCAACGTCCTGACTTTC. Translating gives CASTLGRGSGANVLTF.

The rearrangement links TRBV5-4 to TRBJ1-1, with D perhaps matching TRBD1 (6 bases). CDR1 is SGHNT and CDR2 is YYREEE in the germline V gene (reference sequence). The length of the CDR3 is 14 residues. Trimming removed 2 bases from V and 0 bases from J, with 8 bases in between. The CDR3 sequence: CASSFWDMNTEAFF. CDR3 nucleotide sequence: TGTGCCAGCAGCTTCTGGGACATGAACACTGAAGCTTTCTTT.

This chain joins TRBV4-1 and TRBJ2-7; 8 nucleotides match TRBD2. The CDR3 covers 15 residues. Germline V CDR1 and CDR2: MGHRA, YSYEKL. Losses at the gene ends were 4 bases for V and 4 bases for J; bases not matched to a gene: 9. Here the CDR3 reads CASSPPGRGVYEQYF. In DNA, the CDR3 is TGCGCCAGCAGCCCCCCCGGGCGGGGGGTATACGAGCAGTACTTC.

The rearrangement links TRBV6-6 to TRBJ1-2; 8 nucleotides line up with TRBD1. The CDR3 has 14 amino acids. The V gene's germline CDR1 is MNHNY and CDR2 SVGAGI (reference sequence). The junction had 2 bases not matched to a gene; V was cut back by 4 bases and J by 1 base. As DNA, the CDR3 is TGTGCCAGCAGTTCTACAGGGGGTAACTATGGCTACACCTTC. Translated: CASSSTGGNYGYTF.

The chain recombines TRBV27 with TRBJ1-1; possibly TRBD1 for D (6 bases). Germline loops: CDR1 MNHEY, CDR2 SMNVEV (reference sequence). This CDR3 has 14 amino acids. Trimming left V 5 bases short and J 0 bases short, with 10 bases between. CDR3 bases: TGTGCCAGCAGTACGGGACATTTGAACACTGAAGCTTTCTTT. It translates to CASSTGHLNTEAFF.